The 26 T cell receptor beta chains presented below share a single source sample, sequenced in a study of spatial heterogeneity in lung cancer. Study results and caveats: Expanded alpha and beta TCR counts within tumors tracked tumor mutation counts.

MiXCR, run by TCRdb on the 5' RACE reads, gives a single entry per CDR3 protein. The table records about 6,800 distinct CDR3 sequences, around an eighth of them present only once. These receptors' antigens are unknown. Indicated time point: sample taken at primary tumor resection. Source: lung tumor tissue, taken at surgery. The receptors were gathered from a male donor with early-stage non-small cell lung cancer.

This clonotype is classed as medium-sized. DNA of the CDR3: TGTGCCTGGAGTGTAGGAGGGACTTGGGGGACACTTGGAAACACCATATATTTT. Residues: CAWSVGGTWGTLGNTIYF. The chain carries TRBV30 and TRBJ1-3; possibly TRBD1 for D (6 bases). Germline V gene lookup returns CDR1 GTSNPN and CDR2 SVGIG (reference sequence). The CDR3 sequence is 18 residues long. V shed 0 bases and J shed 3 bases, with 21 bases lying between them.

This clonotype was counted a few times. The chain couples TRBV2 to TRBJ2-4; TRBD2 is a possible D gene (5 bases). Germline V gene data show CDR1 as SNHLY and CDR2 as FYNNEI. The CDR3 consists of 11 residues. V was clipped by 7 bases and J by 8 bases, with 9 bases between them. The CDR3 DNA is TGTGCCAGCACGGACTGGGACATTCAGTACTTC. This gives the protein CASTDWDIQYF. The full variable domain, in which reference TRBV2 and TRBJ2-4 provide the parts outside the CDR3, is EPEVTQTPSHQVTQMGQEVILRCVPISNHLYFYWYRQILGQKVEFLVSFYNNEISEKSEIFDDQFSVERPDGSNFTLKIRSTKLEDSAMYFCASTDWDIQYFGAGTRLSVL.

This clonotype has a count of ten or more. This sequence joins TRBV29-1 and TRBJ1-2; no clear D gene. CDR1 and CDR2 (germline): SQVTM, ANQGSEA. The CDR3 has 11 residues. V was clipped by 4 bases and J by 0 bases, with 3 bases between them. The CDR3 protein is CSVVANYGYTF. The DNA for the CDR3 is TGCAGCGTTGTAGCTAACTATGGCTACACCTTC.

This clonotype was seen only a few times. The CDR3 DNA follows: TGTGCCACCAGTGGAGAGACTAGCGGGGACCAAGAGACCCAGTACTTC. Encoded protein: CATSGETSGDQETQYF. V and J are TRBV24-1 and TRBJ2-5; 11 bases are a match to TRBD2. V was clipped by 5 bases and J by 0 bases; unmatched bases: 4. This CDR3 is 16 amino acids long. CDR1 and CDR2 from the germline V gene are KGHDR and SFDVKD.

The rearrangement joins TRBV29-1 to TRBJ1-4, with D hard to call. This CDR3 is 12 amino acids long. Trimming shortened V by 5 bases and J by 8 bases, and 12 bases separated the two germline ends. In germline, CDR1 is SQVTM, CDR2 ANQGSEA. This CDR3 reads CSVISLGEKLFF. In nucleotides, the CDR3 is TGCAGCGTTATCTCGTTGGGGGAAAAACTGTTTTTT.

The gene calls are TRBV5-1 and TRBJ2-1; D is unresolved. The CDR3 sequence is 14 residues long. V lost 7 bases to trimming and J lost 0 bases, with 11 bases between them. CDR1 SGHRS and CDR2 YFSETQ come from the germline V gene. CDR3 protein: CASESDSSYNEQFF. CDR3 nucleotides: TGCGCCAGCGAGAGCGATTCCTCCTACAATGAGCAGTTCTTC.

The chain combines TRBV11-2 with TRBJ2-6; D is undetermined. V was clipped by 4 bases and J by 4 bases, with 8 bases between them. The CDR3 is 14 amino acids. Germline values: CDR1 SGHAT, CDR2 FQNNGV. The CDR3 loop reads CASSSHPGANVLTF. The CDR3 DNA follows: TGTGCCAGCAGCTCGCACCCAGGGGCCAACGTCCTGACTTTC.

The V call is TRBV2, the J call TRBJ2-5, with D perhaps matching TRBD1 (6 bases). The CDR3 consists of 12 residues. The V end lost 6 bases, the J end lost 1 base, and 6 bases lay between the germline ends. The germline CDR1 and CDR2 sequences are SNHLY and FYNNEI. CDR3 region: CASRDSQETQYF. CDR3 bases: TGTGCCAGCAGGGACAGCCAAGAGACCCAGTACTTC.

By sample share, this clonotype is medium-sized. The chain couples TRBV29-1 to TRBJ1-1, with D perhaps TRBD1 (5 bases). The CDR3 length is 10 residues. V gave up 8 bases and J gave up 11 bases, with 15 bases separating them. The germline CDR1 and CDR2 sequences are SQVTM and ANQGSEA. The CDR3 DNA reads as TGCAGCTTTATAGAGGGGACGGCTTTCTTT. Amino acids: CSFIEGTAFF. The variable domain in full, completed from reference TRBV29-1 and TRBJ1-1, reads SAVISQKPSRDICQRGTSLTIQCQVDSQVTMMFWYRQQPGQSLTLIATANQGSEATYESGFVIDKFPISRPNLTFSTLTVSNMSPEDSSIYLCSFIEGTAFFGQGTRLTVV.

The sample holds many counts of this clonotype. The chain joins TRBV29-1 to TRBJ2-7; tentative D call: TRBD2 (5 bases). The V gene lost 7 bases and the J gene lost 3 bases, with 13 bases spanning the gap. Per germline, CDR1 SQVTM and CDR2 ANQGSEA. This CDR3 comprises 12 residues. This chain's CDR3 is CSASHGIYEQYF. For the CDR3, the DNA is TGCAGCGCCTCCCACGGGATCTACGAGCAGTACTTC.

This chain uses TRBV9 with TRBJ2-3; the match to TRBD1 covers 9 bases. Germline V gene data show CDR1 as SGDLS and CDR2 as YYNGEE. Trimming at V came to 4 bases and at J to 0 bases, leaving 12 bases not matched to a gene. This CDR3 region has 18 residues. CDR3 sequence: CASSYLVGTGTSTDTQYF. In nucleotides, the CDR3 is TGTGCCAGCAGCTATCTTGTAGGGACAGGGACTAGCACAGATACGCAGTATTTT.

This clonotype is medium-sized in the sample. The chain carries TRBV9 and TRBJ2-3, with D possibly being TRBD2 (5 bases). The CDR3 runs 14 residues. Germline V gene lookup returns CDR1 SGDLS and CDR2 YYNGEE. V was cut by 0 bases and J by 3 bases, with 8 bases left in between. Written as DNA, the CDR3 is TGTGCCAGCAGCGTAGAACAGCGGACAGATACGCAGTATTTT. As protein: CASSVEQRTDTQYF. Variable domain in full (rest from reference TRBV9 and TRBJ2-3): DSGVTQTPKHLITATGQRVTLRCSPRSGDLSVYWYQQSLDQGLQFLIQYYNGEERAKGNILERFSAQQFPDLHSELNLSSLELGDSALYFCASSVEQRTDTQYFGPGTRLTVL.

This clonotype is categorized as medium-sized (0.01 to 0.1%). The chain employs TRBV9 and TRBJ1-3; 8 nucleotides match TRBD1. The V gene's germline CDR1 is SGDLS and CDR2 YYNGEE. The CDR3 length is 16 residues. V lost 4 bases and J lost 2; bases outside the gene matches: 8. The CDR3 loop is CASSPTQGATGNTIYF. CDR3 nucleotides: TGTGCCAGCAGCCCGACTCAGGGGGCAACTGGAAACACCATATATTTT.

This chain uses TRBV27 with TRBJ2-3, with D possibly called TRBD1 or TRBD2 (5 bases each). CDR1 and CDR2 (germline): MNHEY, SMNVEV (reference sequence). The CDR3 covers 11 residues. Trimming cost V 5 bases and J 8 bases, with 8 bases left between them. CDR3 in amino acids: CASSAGTTQYF. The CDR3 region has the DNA TGTGCCAGCAGTGCCGGGACTACGCAGTATTTT.

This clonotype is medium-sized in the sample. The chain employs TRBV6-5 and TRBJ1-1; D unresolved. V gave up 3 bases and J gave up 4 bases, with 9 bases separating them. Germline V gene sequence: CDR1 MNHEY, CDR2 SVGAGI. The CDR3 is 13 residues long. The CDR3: CASSYMRGTEAFF. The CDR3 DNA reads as TGTGCCAGCAGTTATATGAGAGGCACTGAAGCTTTCTTT.

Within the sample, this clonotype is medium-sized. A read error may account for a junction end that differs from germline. The CDR3 reads CTVAAPSHNEQFF. The CDR3 nucleotides read TGCACAGTAGCGGCCCCCTCCCACAATGAGCAGTTCTTC. This chain uses TRBV20-1 with TRBJ2-1; possible D gene TRBD2, 6 bases. CDR3 length: 13 amino acids. The germline V gene encodes CDR1 DFQATT and CDR2 SNEGSKA (reference sequence).

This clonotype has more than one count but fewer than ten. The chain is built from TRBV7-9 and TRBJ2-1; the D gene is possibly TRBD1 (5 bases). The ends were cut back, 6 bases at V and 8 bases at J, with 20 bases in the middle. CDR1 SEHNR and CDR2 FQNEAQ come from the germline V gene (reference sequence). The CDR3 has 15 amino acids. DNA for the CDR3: TGTGCCAGCAGGGGGCAGGTATTCCCAAACGATGAGCAGTTCTTC. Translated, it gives CASRGQVFPNDEQFF.

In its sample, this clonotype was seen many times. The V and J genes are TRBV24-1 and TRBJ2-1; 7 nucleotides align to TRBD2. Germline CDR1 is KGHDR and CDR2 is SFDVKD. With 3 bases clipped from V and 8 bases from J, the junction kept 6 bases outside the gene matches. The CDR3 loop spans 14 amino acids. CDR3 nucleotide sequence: TGTGCCACCAGTGATAAAGCGGGAACCGATGAGCAGTTCTTC. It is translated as CATSDKAGTDEQFF.

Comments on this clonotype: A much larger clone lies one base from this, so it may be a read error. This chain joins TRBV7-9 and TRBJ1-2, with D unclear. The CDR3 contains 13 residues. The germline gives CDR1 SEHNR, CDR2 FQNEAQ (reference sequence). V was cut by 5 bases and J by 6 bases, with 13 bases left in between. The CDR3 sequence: CASSVEVVDGYTF. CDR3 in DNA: TGTGCCAGCAGCGTGGAGGTTGTCGATGGCTACACCTTC. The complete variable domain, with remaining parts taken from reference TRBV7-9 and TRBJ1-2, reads DTGVSQNPRHKITKRGQNVTFRCDPISEHNRLYWYRQTLGQGPEFLTYFQNEAQLEKSRLLSDRFSAERPKGSFSTLEIQRTEQGDSAMYLCASSVEVVDGYTFGSGTRLTVV.

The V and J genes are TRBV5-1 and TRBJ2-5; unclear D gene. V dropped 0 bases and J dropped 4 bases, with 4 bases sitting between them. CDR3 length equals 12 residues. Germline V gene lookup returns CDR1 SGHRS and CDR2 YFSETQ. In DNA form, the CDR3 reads TGCGCCAGCAGCTTGGGTCGAGAGACCCAGTACTTC. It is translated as CASSLGRETQYF.

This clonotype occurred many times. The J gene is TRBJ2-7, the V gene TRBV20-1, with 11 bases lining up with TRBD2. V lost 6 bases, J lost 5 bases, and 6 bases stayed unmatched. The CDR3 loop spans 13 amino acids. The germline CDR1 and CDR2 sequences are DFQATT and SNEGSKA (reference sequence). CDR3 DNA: TGCAGTGCCGAGAGGGGACTAGCGGACGAGCAGTACTTC. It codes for CSAERGLADEQYF.

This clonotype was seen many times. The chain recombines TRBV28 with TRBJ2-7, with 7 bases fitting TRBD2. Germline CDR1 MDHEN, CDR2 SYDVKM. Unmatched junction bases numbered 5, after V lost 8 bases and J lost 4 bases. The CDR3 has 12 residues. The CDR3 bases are TGTGCCAGCGGGACTACTGATTACGAGCAGTACTTC. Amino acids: CASGTTDYEQYF.

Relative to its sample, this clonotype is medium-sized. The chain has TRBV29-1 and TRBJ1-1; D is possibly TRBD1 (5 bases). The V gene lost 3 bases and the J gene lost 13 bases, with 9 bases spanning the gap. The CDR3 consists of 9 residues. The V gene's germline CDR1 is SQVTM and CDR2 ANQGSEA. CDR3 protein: CSVDRDDFF. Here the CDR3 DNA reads TGCAGCGTTGACAGGGATGATTTCTTT.

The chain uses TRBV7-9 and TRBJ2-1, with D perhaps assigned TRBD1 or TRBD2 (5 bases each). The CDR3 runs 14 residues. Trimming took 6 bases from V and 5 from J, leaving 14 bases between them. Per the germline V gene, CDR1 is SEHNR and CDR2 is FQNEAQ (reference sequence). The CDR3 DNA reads TGTGCCAGCAGTCTAGGACGGGACGACAATGAGCAGTTCTTC. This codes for CASSLGRDDNEQFF.

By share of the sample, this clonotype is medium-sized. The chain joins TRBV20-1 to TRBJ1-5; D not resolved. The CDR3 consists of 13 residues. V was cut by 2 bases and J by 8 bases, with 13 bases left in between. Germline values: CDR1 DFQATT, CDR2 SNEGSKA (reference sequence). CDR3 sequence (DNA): TGCAGTGCTAGAAGGAAGGTAGACGAGCCCCAGCATTTT. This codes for CSARRKVDEPQHF.

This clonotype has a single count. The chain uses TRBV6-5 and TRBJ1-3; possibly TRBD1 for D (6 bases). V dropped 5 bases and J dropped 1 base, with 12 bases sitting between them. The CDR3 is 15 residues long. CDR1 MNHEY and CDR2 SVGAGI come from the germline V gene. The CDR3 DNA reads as TGTGCCAGCAGTCTAACAGGGATTTCTGGAAACACCATATATTTT. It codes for CASSLTGISGNTIYF.